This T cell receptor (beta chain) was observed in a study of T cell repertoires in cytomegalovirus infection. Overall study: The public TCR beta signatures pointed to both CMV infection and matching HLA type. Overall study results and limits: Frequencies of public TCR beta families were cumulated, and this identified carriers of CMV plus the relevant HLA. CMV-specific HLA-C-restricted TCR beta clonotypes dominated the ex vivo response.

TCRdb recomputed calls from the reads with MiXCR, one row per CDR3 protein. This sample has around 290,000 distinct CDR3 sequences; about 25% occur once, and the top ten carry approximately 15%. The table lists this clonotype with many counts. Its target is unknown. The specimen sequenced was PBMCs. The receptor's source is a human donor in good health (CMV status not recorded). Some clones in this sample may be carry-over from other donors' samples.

The CDR3 DNA sequence: TGTGCCAGCAGCTTAGGGGGATCCTACAATGAGCAGTTCTTC. Amino acids: CASSLGGSYNEQFF. The chain employs TRBV7-2 and TRBJ2-1; D not resolved. Per germline, CDR1 SGHTA and CDR2 FQGNSA. The CDR3 runs to 14 residues. Trimming stripped 1 base from V and 1 base from J, with 5 bases between.